Listed below are T cell receptor beta chains from one sample, sequenced in a study of blood T cell repertoires in COVID-19. Here immunoSEQ multiplex PCR was the method, and the copy in TCRdb shows in-frame clones only, minus some. The sample contains 60,000 to 70,000 clones, more than 85% of which appear only once. Sequenced sample: peripheral blood. These receptors all come from a human donor with active COVID-19. The donor label of this sample is uncertain. The CDR3 runs from the conserved cysteine through the conserved F or W. D genes are given only for firm matches. Clone sizes are given selectively: once, few, many, or a class where the clone is expanded.

clone_size	cdr3_length	v_call	j_call	d_call	cdr3_nt	cdr3_aa
few	11	TRBV2	TRBJ2-1	-	TGTGCCAGCAGTCAACTAGGGGAGCAGTTCTTC	CASSQLGEQFF
once	17	TRBV6-1	TRBJ2-1	TRBD2	TGTGCCAGCAGTGGGACGACCGGGACTAGCGGGTACAATGAGCAGTTCTTC	CASSGTTGTSGYNEQFF
-	16	TRBV9	TRBJ2-1	TRBD2	TGTGCCAGCAGCGCCCCGGGGACTAGCGGGAGTGATGAGCAGTTCTTC	CASSAPGTSGSDEQFF
-	15	TRBV19	TRBJ2-5	TRBD2	TGTGCCAGTAGTATTGTAGCGGGAGAACAAGAGACCCAGTACTTC	CASSIVAGEQETQYF
-	15	TRBV18	TRBJ2-1	TRBD1	TGTGCCAGCTCACCAAGGACAGGGGGCAATCATGAGCAGTTCTTC	CASSPRTGGNHEQFF
-	13	TRBV25-1	TRBJ1-2	-	TGTGCCAGCAGTGTAGGGTATAGGGGTGGCTACACCTTC	CASSVGYRGGYTF
-	22	TRBV28	TRBJ2-3	TRBD1	TGTGCCAGCAGTCCAAGGGCTAGGGACAGGGATCGTGCCCCGGGGGGCTTGGATACGCAGTATTTT	CASSPRARDRDRAPGGLDTQYF
-	15	TRBV15	TRBJ1-5	-	TGTGCCACCAGCAGAGACCCCGGGGGGAATCAGCCCCAGCATTTT	CATSRDPGGNQPQHF
-	16	TRBV6-5	TRBJ2-7	TRBD1	TGTGCCAGCAGTTACTCGGACAGGGGGCTTTCCTACGAGCAGTACTTC	CASSYSDRGLSYEQYF
-	15	TRBV7-8	TRBJ2-7	TRBD2	TGTGCCAGCAGGAAGACCGGGACTAACTCCTACGAGCAGTACTTC	CASRKTGTNSYEQYF
-	15	TRBV6-5	TRBJ1-2	TRBD1	TGTGCCAGCAGTTTCCCGGGACAGGGGACGGGACGGTACACCTTC	CASSFPGQGTGRYTF
once	14	TRBV5-5	TRBJ2-2	-	TGTGCCAGCAGCTACCCTAGCCACACCGGGGAGCTGTTTTTT	CASSYPSHTGELFF
-	11	TRBV9	TRBJ2-3	-	TGTGCCAGCAGCCACACAGATACGCAGTATTTT	CASSHTDTQYF
-	15	TRBV28	TRBJ2-1	-	TGTGCCAGCAGTGCAGCCAACGGGATCAACAATGAGCAGTTCTTC	CASSAANGINNEQFF
-	11	TRBV12-3/TRBV12-4	TRBJ2-5	-	TGTGCCAGCAGTTTTAACGCAGCCCAGTACTTC	CASSFNAAQYF
-	14	TRBV7-9	TRBJ1-4	TRBD1	TGTGCCAGCAGCCTGACAGGGTCGACTGAAAAACTGTTTTTT	CASSLTGSTEKLFF
-	15	TRBV2	TRBJ2-7	TRBD2	TGTGCCAGCAGACTAGAGAGCGGGAGCGACTACGAGCAGTACTTC	CASRLESGSDYEQYF
-	16	TRBV5-8	TRBJ2-1	TRBD2	TGTGCCAGCAGCTTGGCGGGGGGGAGCTCCTACAATGAGCAGTTCTTC	CASSLAGGSSYNEQFF
-	14	TRBV24-1	TRBJ1-5	-	TGTGCCACAGCCGAGGGCTCGGGCAATCAGCCCCAGCATTTT	CATAEGSGNQPQHF
-	15	TRBV27	TRBJ2-1	-	TGTGCCAGCAGTCCCAGGGCCAGCTCCTACAATGAGCAGTTCTTC	CASSPRASSYNEQFF
-	18	TRBV15	TRBJ2-7	TRBD2	TGTGCCACCAGCAGGCCCCCCTCAACTAGCGGGAGACTCTACGAGCAGTACTTC	CATSRPPSTSGRLYEQYF
-	15	TRBV5-4	TRBJ2-3	-	TGTGCCAGCAGCCCACGACAAGGAGGAACAGATACGCAGTATTTT	CASSPRQGGTDTQYF
-	12	TRBV28	TRBJ1-1	-	TGTGCCAGCAGCTGGGGGGGGACTGAAGCTTTCTTT	CASSWGGTEAFF
-	16	TRBV4-1	TRBJ2-7	TRBD1	TGCGCCAGCAGCCAAATCGGGACAGGGGAAATCTACGAGCAGTACTTC	CASSQIGTGEIYEQYF
-	15	TRBV24-1	TRBJ2-2	TRBD1	TGTGCCACCAGTGTGGACAGGGGAAGGACCGGGGAGCTGTTTTTT	CATSVDRGRTGELFF
-	15	TRBV9	TRBJ2-1	-	TGTGCCAGCAGCGTAGCAGCGGAGTCCTACAATGAGCAGTTCTTC	CASSVAAESYNEQFF
-	13	TRBV24-1	TRBJ2-1	-	TGTGCCACCTCGGCAGGGATTGGGGATGAGCAGTTCTTC	CATSAGIGDEQFF
once	18	TRBV7-2	TRBJ1-1	TRBD1	TGTGCCAGCAGCTTAGTGCCAGGGGGCGCGGGGATGAACACTGAAGCTTTCTTT	CASSLVPGGAGMNTEAFF
-	14	TRBV4-1	TRBJ2-7	TRBD1	TGCGCCAGCAGCCAACCGACAGGGACGAGGGAGCAGTACTTC	CASSQPTGTREQYF
-	17	TRBV5-1	TRBJ2-1	-	TGCGCCAGCAGCTTGCGGCAGGGTCTTTCTCCCTACAATGAGCAGTTCTTC	CASSLRQGLSPYNEQFF
-	15	TRBV6-4	TRBJ2-3	TRBD2	TGTGCCAGCAGTGACTCAGGCGGGAGTACAGATACGCAGTATTTT	CASSDSGGSTDTQYF
-	13	TRBV7-8	TRBJ1-2	-	TGTGCCAGCAGCCCACCAGAGGCCTATGGCTACACCTTC	CASSPPEAYGYTF
-	16	TRBV11-2	TRBJ2-5	TRBD2	TGTGCCAGCAGCTTGCTAGCGGGAGGCCCTTATTGGGCCCAGTACTTC	CASSLLAGGPYWAQYF
-	11	TRBV6-6	TRBJ1-2	-	TGTGCCAGCAGTCCCCCCGATGGCTACACCTTC	CASSPPDGYTF
-	13	TRBV24-1	TRBJ2-1	TRBD2	TGTGCCACCAGTGGTGTAGCGGGAGATAAGCAGTTCTTC	CATSGVAGDKQFF
-	17	TRBV15	TRBJ1-1	-	TGTGCCACCAGCAGACCCGGACAGCCCACTAGGAACACTGAAGCTTTCTTT	CATSRPGQPTRNTEAFF
-	15	TRBV7-9	TRBJ2-1	TRBD2	TGTGCCAGCAGCCCCCCCGGGGGGACCTACAATGAGCAGTTCTTC	CASSPPGGTYNEQFF